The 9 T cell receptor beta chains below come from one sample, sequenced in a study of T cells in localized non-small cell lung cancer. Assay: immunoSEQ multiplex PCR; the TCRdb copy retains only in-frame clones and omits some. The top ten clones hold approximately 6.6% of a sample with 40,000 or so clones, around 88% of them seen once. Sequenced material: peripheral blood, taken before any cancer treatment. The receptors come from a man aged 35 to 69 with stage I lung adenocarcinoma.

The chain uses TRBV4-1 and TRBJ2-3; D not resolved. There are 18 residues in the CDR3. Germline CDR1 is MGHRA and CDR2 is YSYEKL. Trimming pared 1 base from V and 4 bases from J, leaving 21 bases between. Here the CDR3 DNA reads TGCGCCAGCAGCCAAGCCAACTCAGCCGTAAGGGCCCCAGATACGCAGTATTTT. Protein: CASSQANSAVRAPDTQYF.

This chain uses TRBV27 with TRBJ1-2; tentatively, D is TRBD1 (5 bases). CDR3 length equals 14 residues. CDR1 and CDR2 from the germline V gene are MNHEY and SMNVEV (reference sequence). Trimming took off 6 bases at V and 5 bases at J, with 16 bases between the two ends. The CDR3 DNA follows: TGTGCCAGCAGGTTGGACATACCGACGTATGGCTACACCTTC. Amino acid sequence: CASRLDIPTYGYTF.

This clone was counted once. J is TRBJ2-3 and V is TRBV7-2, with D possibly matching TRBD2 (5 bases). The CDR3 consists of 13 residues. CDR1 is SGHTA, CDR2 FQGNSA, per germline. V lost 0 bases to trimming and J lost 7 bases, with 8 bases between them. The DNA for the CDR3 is TGTGCCAGCAGCTTAGCGGCGGACTATACGCAGTATTTT. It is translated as CASSLAADYTQYF.

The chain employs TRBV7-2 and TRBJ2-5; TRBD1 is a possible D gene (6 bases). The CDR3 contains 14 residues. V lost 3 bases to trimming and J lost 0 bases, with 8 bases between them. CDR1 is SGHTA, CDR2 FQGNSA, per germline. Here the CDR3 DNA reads TGTGCCAGCAGCTTGGGACACCACCAAGAGACCCAGTACTTC. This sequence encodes CASSLGHHQETQYF.

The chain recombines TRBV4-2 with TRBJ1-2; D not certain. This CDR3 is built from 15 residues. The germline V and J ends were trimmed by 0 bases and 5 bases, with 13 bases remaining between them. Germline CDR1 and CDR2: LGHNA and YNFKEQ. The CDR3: CASSQDVGVGYGYTF. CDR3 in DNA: TGTGCCAGCAGCCAAGATGTTGGGGTTGGATATGGCTACACCTTC.

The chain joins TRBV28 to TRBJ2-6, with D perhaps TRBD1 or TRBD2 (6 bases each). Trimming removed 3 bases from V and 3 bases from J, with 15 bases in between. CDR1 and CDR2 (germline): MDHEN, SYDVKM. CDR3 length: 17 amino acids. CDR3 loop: CASSLGGVLYGANVLTF. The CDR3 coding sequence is TGTGCCAGCAGTTTGGGGGGCGTGCTCTATGGGGCCAACGTCCTGACTTTC.

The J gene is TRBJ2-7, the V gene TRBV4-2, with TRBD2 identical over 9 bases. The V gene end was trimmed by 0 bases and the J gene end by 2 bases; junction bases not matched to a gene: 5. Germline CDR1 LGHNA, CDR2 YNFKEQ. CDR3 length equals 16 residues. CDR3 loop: CASSQDKTSGPYEQYF. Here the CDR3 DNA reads TGTGCCAGCAGCCAAGATAAGACTAGCGGACCCTACGAGCAGTACTTC.

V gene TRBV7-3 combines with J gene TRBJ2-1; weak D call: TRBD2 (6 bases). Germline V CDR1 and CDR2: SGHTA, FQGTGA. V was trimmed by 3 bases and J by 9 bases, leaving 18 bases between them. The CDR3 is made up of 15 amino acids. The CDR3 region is CASSLMTSLSSEQFF. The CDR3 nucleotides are TGTGCCAGCAGCTTGATGACTAGTTTAAGTAGTGAGCAGTTCTTC.

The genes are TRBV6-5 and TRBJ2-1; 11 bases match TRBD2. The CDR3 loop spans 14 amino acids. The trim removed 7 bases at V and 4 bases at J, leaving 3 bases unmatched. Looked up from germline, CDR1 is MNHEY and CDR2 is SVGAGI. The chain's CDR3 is CASNRLAGYNEQFF. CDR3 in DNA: TGTGCCAGCAACCGACTAGCGGGGTACAATGAGCAGTTCTTC.